Sequencing of this TCR beta chain was carried out in a study of cytomegalovirus exposure and HLA in healthy donors. General study results and limits: Accurate HLA-A and HLA-B prediction from TCR beta sequences was reported for most subjects.

Looked up from germline, CDR1 is SGHDT and CDR2 is YYEEEE. The CDR3 covers 15 residues. Trimming stripped 4 bases from V and 6 bases from J, with 17 bases between. PCR used 60 Vbeta primers and 13 Jbeta primers. Clones were read by immunoSEQ multiplex PCR, and TCRdb kept only the in-frame ones, dropping some. The data show some 190,000 clones, roughly 77% seen once. Notes on this clone: Its specificity is unknown.

V is TRBV5-6 and J is TRBJ2-1; D may be TRBD2 (5 bases). Sequenced input: PBMCs. This sequence originates from a woman under 40 in good health and CMV-seropositive. The CDR3 loop reads CASSPKGARPNEQFF. The CDR3 region has the DNA TGTGCCAGCAGCCCAAAGGGAGCCAGGCCCAATGAGCAGTTCTTC.